The 14 T cell receptor beta chains below come from one sample, sequenced in a study of blood T cell repertoires in COVID-19. Profiling relied on immunoSEQ multiplex PCR, and the TCRdb table lists in-frame clones only, not all of them. Of 90,000 to 130,000 clones listed, less than 85% are singletons. The specimen was peripheral blood. All receptors derive from a woman aged 40 to 55 with acute or convalescent COVID-19.

V gene TRBV11-2 combines with J gene TRBJ1-3, with D perhaps TRBD1 (6 bases). Germline V gene sequence: CDR1 SGHAT, CDR2 FQNNGV. V shed 2 bases and J shed 0 bases, with 8 bases lying between them. This CDR3 spans 15 amino acids. The CDR3 loop reads CASSLTQGSGNTIYF. CDR3 in DNA: TGTGCCAGCAGCTTAACACAGGGCTCTGGAAACACCATATATTTT. Based on the CDR3 plus reference TRBV11-2 and TRBJ1-3, the full variable domain is EAGVAQSPRYKIIEKRQSVAFWCNPISGHATLYWYQQILGQGPKLLIQFQNNGVVDDSQLPKDRFSAERLKGVDSTLKIQPAKLEDSAVYLCASSLTQGSGNTIYFGEGSWLTVV.

This clone was counted between two and nine times. The J gene is TRBJ1-1, the V gene TRBV10-1, with D hard to call. Looked up from germline, CDR1 is WNHNN and CDR2 is SYGVQD (reference sequence). The CDR3 is 13 amino acids. The V and J ends lost 2 bases and 5 bases respectively, with 9 bases between them. CDR3 nucleotides: TGCGCCAGCAGTGAGGGAGTTGGGACTGAAGCTTTCTTT. This translates into CASSEGVGTEAFF.

Details on this clone: Additional DNA sequences in this sample encode the identical CDR3. The J gene is TRBJ2-5, the V gene TRBV3-1 (or the pseudogene TRBV3-2); 11 positions match TRBD2. Trimming at V came to 4 bases and at J to 2 bases, leaving 0 bases not matched to a gene. Per the germline V gene, CDR1 is LGHDT and CDR2 is YNNKEL (reference sequence). The CDR3 length is 14 residues. The CDR3 loop is CASSRLAGQETQYF. CDR3 nucleotide sequence: TGTGCCAGCAGCCGACTAGCGGGACAAGAGACCCAGTACTTC.

This clone has at least ten counts. The J gene is TRBJ2-7, the V gene TRBV19, with D perhaps matching TRBD1 (6 bases). Germline V gene lookup returns CDR1 LNHDA and CDR2 SQIVND (reference sequence). CDR3 length: 15 residues. V was cut by 9 bases and J by 0 bases, with 18 bases left in between. This CDR3 is CASHPGTGSSYEQYF. CDR3 coding DNA: TGTGCCAGCCACCCCGGCACAGGGAGCTCCTACGAGCAGTACTTC.

This chain uses TRBV7-2 with TRBJ1-5; 7 bases agree with TRBD1. There are 15 residues in the CDR3. CDR1 is SGHTA, CDR2 FQGNSA, per germline. V shed 1 base and J 7 bases; nucleotides not matched to a gene: 7. The chain's CDR3 is CASSLGQGGVQPQHF. The CDR3 coding sequence is TGTGCCAGCAGCTTAGGACAGGGAGGCGTCCAGCCCCAGCATTTT.

The sample holds a few counts of this clone. The chain joins TRBV2 to TRBJ2-1, with 10 bases that match TRBD1. CDR1 is SNHLY, CDR2 FYNNEI, per germline. Trimming removed 3 bases from V and 7 bases from J; junction bases left unmatched: 0. CDR3 length: 13 residues. The DNA of the CDR3 is TGTGCCAGCAGTGAGGACAGGGGGAATGAGCAGTTCTTC. It codes for CASSEDRGNEQFF.

The rearrangement uses TRBV12-3 or TRBV12-4 and TRBJ2-7, with TRBD1 matching 8 bases. Trimming at V came to 3 bases and at J to 6 bases, leaving 4 bases not matched to a gene. CDR3 length: 13 residues. CDR3: CASSFGRGPEQYF. The CDR3 nucleotides read TGTGCCAGCAGTTTTGGCAGGGGGCCCGAGCAGTACTTC.

The CDR3 nucleotides read TGTGCCAGCAGTGACTCAGCGTACGGAAAAAGGGGCTATGGCTACACCTTC. This sequence encodes CASSDSAYGKRGYGYTF. The V gene is TRBV6-4, the J gene TRBJ1-2; TRBD1 is a possible D gene (5 bases). There are 17 residues in the CDR3. Deletions cut 0 bases from V and 4 bases from J, with 18 bases between. The V gene's germline CDR1 is MRHNA and CDR2 SNTAGT.

This chain joins TRBV15 and TRBJ2-5, with TRBD1 matching over 8 bases. Germline CDR1 is LNHNV and CDR2 is YYDKDF (reference sequence). V shed 0 bases, J shed 13 bases, and the junction held 4 bases outside the gene matches. CDR3 length: 12 amino acids. The CDR3 here is CATSRDKDRAYF. CDR3 DNA sequence: TGTGCCACCAGCAGAGATAAGGACAGGGCGTACTTC.

This clone has just one count. V gene TRBV7-3 combines with J gene TRBJ2-5; 11 bases align to TRBD1. The CDR3 sequence is 14 residues long. CDR1 and CDR2 from the germline V gene are SGHTA and FQGTGA. The V and J ends lost 5 bases and 3 bases, in that order; junction bases with no gene match: 2. CDR3 sequence: CASSRTGGEETQYF. As DNA, the CDR3 is TGTGCCAGCAGCCGGACAGGGGGCGAAGAGACCCAGTACTTC.

The chain combines TRBV2 with TRBJ1-1; D ambiguous. Trimming shortened V by 4 bases and J by 6 bases, and 15 bases separated the two germline ends. The CDR3 spans 14 residues. Per the germline V gene, CDR1 is SNHLY and CDR2 is FYNNEI. The CDR3 DNA sequence: TGTGCCAGCAGTGCCAATGGAGGGATATCTGAAGCTTTCTTT. Translated: CASSANGGISEAFF.

This clone was detected only a few times. The chain carries TRBV9 and TRBJ1-6; 7 nucleotides align to TRBD1. The CDR3 is 16 residues long. The V gene's germline CDR1 is SGDLS and CDR2 YYNGEE. Unmatched junction bases numbered 11, after V lost 3 bases and J lost 8 bases. The chain's CDR3 is CASSAVGRGTDSPLHF. Here the CDR3 DNA reads TGTGCCAGCAGCGCCGTGGGGCGTGGGACAGATTCACCCCTCCACTTT.

The DNA for the CDR3 is TGTGCCAGCAGCTTGGCGGGGGGCGCCTCTGGAAACACCATATATTTT. Its protein product is CASSLAGGASGNTIYF. This chain joins TRBV5-4 and TRBJ1-3; possibly TRBD1 for D (6 bases). The CDR3 has 16 amino acids. Trimming cost V 0 bases and J 0 bases, with 10 bases left between them. CDR1 and CDR2 from the germline V gene are SGHNT and YYREEE (reference sequence).

The genes are TRBV12-5 and TRBJ2-1, with TRBD1 identical over 8 bases. Germline V gives CDR1 LGHNT, CDR2 FRNRAP. This CDR3 has 14 amino acids. V shed 7 bases, J shed 2 bases, and the junction held 4 bases outside the gene matches. The CDR3 reads CASASGGTYNEQFF. The CDR3 DNA reads as TGTGCTAGTGCCTCAGGGGGCACCTACAATGAGCAGTTCTTC. The variable domain in full, completed from reference TRBV12-5 and TRBJ2-1, reads DARVTQTPRHKVTEMGQEVTMRCQPILGHNTVFWYRQTMMQGLELLAYFRNRAPLDDSGMPKDRFSAEMPDATLATLKIQPSEPRDSAVYFCASASGGTYNEQFFGPGTRLTVL.